The rows below give T cell receptor beta chains drawn from one sample of a study of early T cells in non-severe SARS-CoV-2 infection. In TCRdb, the 5' RACE reads were re-called with MiXCR into one record per CDR3 protein. The sample has more than 55,000 distinct CDR3 sequences, just under 9% seen once; the top ten hold approximately 16%. Sequencing input: whole blood. The receptors come from an adult who was a healthcare worker with PCR-confirmed SARS-CoV-2 infection or an uninfected control (not recorded which). The CDR3 runs from the conserved cysteine through the conserved F or W. The D gene is left open where the match is weak.

d_gene: -
j_gene: TRBJ2-7
v_gene: TRBV29-1
len: 11
CDR3aa: CSAVGTYEQYF

d_gene: TRBD1
j_gene: TRBJ1-6
v_gene: TRBV6-5
len: 16
CDR3aa: CASSQTGGLYNSPLHF

d_gene: -
j_gene: TRBJ1-6
v_gene: TRBV12-3/TRBV12-4
len: 14
CDR3aa: CASSSDPPNSPLHF

d_gene: TRBD1
j_gene: TRBJ1-1
v_gene: TRBV2
len: 14
CDR3aa: CATAGTGDRTEAFF

d_gene: -
j_gene: TRBJ2-1
v_gene: TRBV11-2
len: 12
CDR3aa: CASSIRGLEQFF

d_gene: -
j_gene: TRBJ2-5
v_gene: TRBV27
len: 14
CDR3aa: CASSHGAGQETQYF

d_gene: TRBD1
j_gene: TRBJ2-7
v_gene: TRBV6-2/TRBV6-3
len: 17
CDR3aa: CASSYPVQGARRYEQYF

d_gene: TRBD1
j_gene: TRBJ1-5
v_gene: TRBV7-2
len: 16
CDR3aa: CASSFTGGWSNQPQHF

d_gene: -
j_gene: TRBJ1-1
v_gene: TRBV28
len: 11
CDR3aa: CASHGNTEAFF

d_gene: -
j_gene: TRBJ2-2
v_gene: TRBV27
len: 14
CDR3aa: CASREALNTGELFF

d_gene: -
j_gene: TRBJ2-3
v_gene: TRBV20-1
len: 10
CDR3aa: CSATGDTQYF

d_gene: -
j_gene: TRBJ2-2
v_gene: TRBV7-8
len: 17
CDR3aa: CASSLRLPGAGTGELFF

d_gene: -
j_gene: TRBJ1-1
v_gene: TRBV12-5
len: 11
CDR3aa: CASGLVDWAFF

d_gene: TRBD2
j_gene: TRBJ2-7
v_gene: TRBV29-1
len: 12
CDR3aa: CSVETSGRFRYF

d_gene: TRBD2
j_gene: TRBJ2-7
v_gene: TRBV2
len: 14
CDR3aa: CAISGSSGLNEQYF

d_gene: -
j_gene: TRBJ1-1
v_gene: TRBV4-3
len: 13
CDR3aa: CASSQARHLEAFF

d_gene: TRBD2
j_gene: TRBJ2-5
v_gene: TRBV10-3
len: 14
CDR3aa: CAISISGERETQYF

d_gene: -
j_gene: TRBJ2-7
v_gene: TRBV20-1
len: 12
CDR3aa: CSARENNYEQYF

d_gene: TRBD1
j_gene: TRBJ1-1
v_gene: TRBV29-1
len: 18
CDR3aa: CSVEDRAGQATRDTEAFF

d_gene: -
j_gene: TRBJ2-1
v_gene: TRBV4-2
len: 12
CDR3aa: CASSQLVSEQFF

d_gene: -
j_gene: TRBJ2-5
v_gene: TRBV15
len: 15
CDR3aa: CATSLSLAPQETQYF

d_gene: -
j_gene: TRBJ1-3
v_gene: TRBV7-9
len: 14
CDR3aa: CASSLWGSGNTIYF

d_gene: -
j_gene: TRBJ1-2
v_gene: TRBV19
len: 12
CDR3aa: CASSTNRAGYTF

d_gene: TRBD2
j_gene: TRBJ2-7
v_gene: TRBV6-2/TRBV6-3
len: 14
CDR3aa: CASSSLAGAPEQYF

d_gene: TRBD2
j_gene: TRBJ2-7
v_gene: TRBV28
len: 12
CDR3aa: CASSSTPGLVDF

d_gene: -
j_gene: TRBJ2-5
v_gene: TRBV11-2
len: 13
CDR3aa: CASSLGQSETQYF

d_gene: TRBD2
j_gene: TRBJ2-1
v_gene: TRBV12-3/TRBV12-4
len: 16
CDR3aa: CASSPTGLAGYNEQFF

d_gene: -
j_gene: TRBJ2-7
v_gene: TRBV6-6
len: 13
CDR3aa: CASSYVPHYEQYF

d_gene: -
j_gene: TRBJ2-7
v_gene: TRBV7-9
len: 15
CDR3aa: CASSPSDLLLGEQYF

d_gene: TRBD2
j_gene: TRBJ2-1
v_gene: TRBV29-1
len: 14
CDR3aa: CSVAGTSALDEQFF

d_gene: -
j_gene: TRBJ2-7
v_gene: TRBV5-1
len: 12
CDR3aa: CASSFKGDEQYF

d_gene: -
j_gene: TRBJ2-7
v_gene: TRBV29-1
len: 14
CDR3aa: CSVVPGLGTYEQYF

d_gene: TRBD1
j_gene: TRBJ1-1
v_gene: TRBV18
len: 16
CDR3aa: CASSPPSRGRDTEAFF

d_gene: -
j_gene: TRBJ2-3
v_gene: TRBV7-8
len: 16
CDR3aa: CASSPLRGSNPETQYF

d_gene: -
j_gene: TRBJ1-3
v_gene: TRBV24-1
len: 15
CDR3aa: CATSDGTNSGNTIYF

d_gene: TRBD1
j_gene: TRBJ1-1
v_gene: TRBV28
len: 15
CDR3aa: CASSGQGAMDTEAFF

d_gene: TRBD1
j_gene: TRBJ1-5
v_gene: TRBV6-6
len: 14
CDR3aa: CASNPDRSPQPQHF

d_gene: -
j_gene: TRBJ2-5
v_gene: TRBV11-2
len: 14
CDR3aa: CASSPPEGRETQYF

d_gene: -
j_gene: TRBJ2-6
v_gene: TRBV28
len: 16
CDR3aa: CASTSLSVWGANVLTF

d_gene: -
j_gene: TRBJ1-1
v_gene: TRBV5-1
len: 15
CDR3aa: CASSLAAPLNTEAFF

d_gene: -
j_gene: TRBJ2-3
v_gene: TRBV4-3
len: 15
CDR3aa: CASSQGNDITDTQYF

d_gene: TRBD2
j_gene: TRBJ2-7
v_gene: TRBV11-2
len: 16
CDR3aa: CASSLTSGENYYEQYF

d_gene: -
j_gene: TRBJ1-4
v_gene: TRBV7-2
len: 16
CDR3aa: CASSPRQRGTNEKLFF

d_gene: -
j_gene: TRBJ1-3
v_gene: TRBV6-2/TRBV6-3
len: 13
CDR3aa: CASSTGQRNTIYF

d_gene: TRBD1
j_gene: TRBJ2-1
v_gene: TRBV28
len: 14
CDR3aa: CASSWPGQPNEQFF

d_gene: TRBD1
j_gene: TRBJ2-2
v_gene: TRBV12-5
len: 15
CDR3aa: CASGLADRDTGELFF

d_gene: TRBD2
j_gene: TRBJ2-7
v_gene: TRBV11-2
len: 13
CDR3aa: CASSLSGGYEQYF

d_gene: -
j_gene: TRBJ1-5
v_gene: TRBV14
len: 13
CDR3aa: CASSQDWGRPQHF